The 4 T cell receptor beta chains below all came from one sample that was sequenced in a study of identical twins. TCRdb recomputed calls from the 5' RACE reads with MiXCR, one row per CDR3 protein. The sample carries approximately 890,000 distinct CDR3 sequences, approximately 13% recorded once. These records were also assigned to another study, of yellow fever vaccine responses in identical twins.

The sequencing sample was made of PBMCs. All receptors derive from a woman aged 18 to 35 in good health.

This clonotype was seen a few times. This chain uses TRBV28 with TRBJ2-7, with 8 bases aligning to TRBD1. The CDR3 loop spans 14 amino acids. V lost 5 bases and J lost 6; bases outside the gene matches: 9. Germline lookup yields CDR1 MDHEN and CDR2 SYDVKM. This CDR3 is CASSLWTGNGEQYF. The CDR3 DNA reads TGTGCCAGCAGTCTCTGGACAGGGAATGGCGAGCAGTACTTC.

CDR3 amino acids: CASSATGRSTDTQYF. CDR3 DNA: TGTGCCAGCAGCGCCACCGGGAGAAGCACAGATACGCAGTATTTT. This chain uses TRBV2 with TRBJ2-3; tentatively, D is TRBD2 (6 bases). This CDR3 is built from 15 residues. Germline V CDR1 and CDR2: SNHLY, FYNNEI. Trimming pared 6 bases from V and 0 bases from J, leaving 13 bases between.

This clonotype was seen a few times. The rearrangement uses TRBV15 and TRBJ2-6; TRBD1 is a possible D gene (6 bases). The germline V gene has CDR1 LNHNV and CDR2 YYDKDF (reference sequence). The CDR3 consists of 15 residues. The ends were cut back, 4 bases at V and 1 base at J, with 8 bases in the middle. The CDR3 DNA sequence: TGTGCCACCAGCAAAGACAGGTCTGGGGCCAACGTCCTGACTTTC. Protein sequence: CATSKDRSGANVLTF. Full variable domain (missing parts from reference TRBV15 and TRBJ2-6): DAMVIQNPRYQVTQFGKPVTLSCSQTLNHNVMYWYQQKSSQAPKLLFHYYDKDFNNEADTPDNFQSRRPNTSFCFLDIRSPGLGDTAMYLCATSKDRSGANVLTFGAGSRLTVL.

The rearrangement joins TRBV2 to TRBJ1-1; 7 bases are shared with TRBD1. Germline V gene lookup returns CDR1 SNHLY and CDR2 FYNNEI. This CDR3 spans 15 amino acids. Germline trimming cut 4 bases from V and 0 bases from J; bases unmatched to any gene: 5. The CDR3 DNA reads TGTGCCAGCAGTGTAGAGGGGGCATTGAACACTGAAGCTTTCTTT. This sequence encodes CASSVEGALNTEAFF.